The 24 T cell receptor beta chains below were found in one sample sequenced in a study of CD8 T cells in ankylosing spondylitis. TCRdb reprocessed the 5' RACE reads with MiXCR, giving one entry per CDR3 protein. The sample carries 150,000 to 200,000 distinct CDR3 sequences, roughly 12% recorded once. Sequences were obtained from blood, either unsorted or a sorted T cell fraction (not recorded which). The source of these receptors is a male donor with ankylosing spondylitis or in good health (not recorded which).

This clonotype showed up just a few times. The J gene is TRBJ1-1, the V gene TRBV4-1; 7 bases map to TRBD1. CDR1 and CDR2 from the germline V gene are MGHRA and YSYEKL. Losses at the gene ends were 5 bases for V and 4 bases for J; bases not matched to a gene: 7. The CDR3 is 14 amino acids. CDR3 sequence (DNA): TGCGCCAGCAGCATCCCTGGGACAGCCACTGAAGCTTTCTTT. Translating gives CASSIPGTATEAFF.

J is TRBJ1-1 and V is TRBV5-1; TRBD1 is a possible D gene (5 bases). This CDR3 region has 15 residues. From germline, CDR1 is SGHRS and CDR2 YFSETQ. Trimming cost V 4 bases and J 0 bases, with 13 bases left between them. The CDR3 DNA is TGCGCCAGCAGCGAACTAACAGGCATGAACACTGAAGCTTTCTTT. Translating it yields CASSELTGMNTEAFF.

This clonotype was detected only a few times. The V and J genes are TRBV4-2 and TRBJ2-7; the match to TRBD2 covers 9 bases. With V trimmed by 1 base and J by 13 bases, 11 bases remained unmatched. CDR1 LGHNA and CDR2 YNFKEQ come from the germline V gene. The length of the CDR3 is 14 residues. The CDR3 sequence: CASSQVSSGSPHYF. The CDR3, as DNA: TGTGCCAGCAGCCAAGTGAGTAGCGGGAGCCCTCACTACTTC.

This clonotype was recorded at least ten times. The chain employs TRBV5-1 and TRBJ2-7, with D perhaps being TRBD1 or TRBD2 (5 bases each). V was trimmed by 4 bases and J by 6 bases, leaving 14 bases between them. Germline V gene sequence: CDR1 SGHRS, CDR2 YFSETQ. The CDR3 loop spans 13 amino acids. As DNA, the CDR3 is TGCGCCAGCAGCCACAACTCAGGGAGCGAGCAGTACTTC. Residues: CASSHNSGSEQYF.

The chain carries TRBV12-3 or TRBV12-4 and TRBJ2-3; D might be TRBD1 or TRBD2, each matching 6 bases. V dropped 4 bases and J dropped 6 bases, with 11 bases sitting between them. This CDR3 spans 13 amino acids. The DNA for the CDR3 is TGTGCCAGCAGTTGGGGGGCAGGGGATACGCAGTATTTT. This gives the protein CASSWGAGDTQYF.

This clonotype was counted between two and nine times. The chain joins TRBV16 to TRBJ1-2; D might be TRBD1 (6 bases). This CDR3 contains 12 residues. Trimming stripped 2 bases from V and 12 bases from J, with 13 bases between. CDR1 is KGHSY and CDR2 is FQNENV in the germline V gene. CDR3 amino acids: CASSQSPQGNTF. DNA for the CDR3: TGTGCCAGCAGCCAAAGTCCCCAGGGGAACACCTTC.

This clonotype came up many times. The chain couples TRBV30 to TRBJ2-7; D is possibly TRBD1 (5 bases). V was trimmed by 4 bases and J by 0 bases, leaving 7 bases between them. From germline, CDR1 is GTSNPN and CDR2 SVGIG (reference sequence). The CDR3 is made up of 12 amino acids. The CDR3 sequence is CAWTGNSYEQYF. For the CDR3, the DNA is TGTGCCTGGACAGGGAACTCCTACGAGCAGTACTTC.

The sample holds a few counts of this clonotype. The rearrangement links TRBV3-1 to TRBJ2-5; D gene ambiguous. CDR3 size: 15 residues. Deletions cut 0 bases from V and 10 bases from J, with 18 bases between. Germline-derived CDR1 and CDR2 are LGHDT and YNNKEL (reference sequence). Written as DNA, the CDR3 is TGTGCCAGCAGCCAAGAGGGCGCGCAGATCAGCGTCCAGTACTTC. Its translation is CASSQEGAQISVQYF.

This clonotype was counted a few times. The CDR3 sequence: CASSFHGLAGGRVEDTQYF. In DNA, the CDR3 is TGTGCCAGCAGTTTCCACGGACTAGCGGGAGGGCGGGTGGAAGATACGCAGTATTTT. The J gene is TRBJ2-3, the V gene TRBV12-3 or TRBV12-4, with 15 bases that match TRBD2. Unmatched junction bases numbered 12, after V lost 3 bases and J lost 5 bases. The CDR3 is 19 residues long.

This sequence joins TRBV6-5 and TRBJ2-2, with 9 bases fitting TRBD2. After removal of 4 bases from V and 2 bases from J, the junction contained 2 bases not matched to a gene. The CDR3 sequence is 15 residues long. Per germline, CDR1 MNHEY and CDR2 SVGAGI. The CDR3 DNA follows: TGTGCCAGCAGTTCTAGCGGGACAAACACCGGGGAGCTGTTTTTT. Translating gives CASSSSGTNTGELFF.

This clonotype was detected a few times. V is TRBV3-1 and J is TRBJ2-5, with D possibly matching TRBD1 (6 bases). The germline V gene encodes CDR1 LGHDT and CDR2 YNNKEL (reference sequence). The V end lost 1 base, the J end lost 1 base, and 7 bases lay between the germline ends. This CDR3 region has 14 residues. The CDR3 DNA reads TGTGCCAGCAGCCAAGGACAGGCCCAAGAGACCCAGTACTTC. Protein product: CASSQGQAQETQYF.

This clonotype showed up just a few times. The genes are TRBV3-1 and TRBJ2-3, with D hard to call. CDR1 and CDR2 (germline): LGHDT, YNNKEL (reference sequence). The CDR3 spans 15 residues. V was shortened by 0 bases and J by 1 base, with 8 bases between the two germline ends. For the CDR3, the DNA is TGTGCCAGCAGCCAAGATTGGGGTCGCACAGATACGCAGTATTTT. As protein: CASSQDWGRTDTQYF.

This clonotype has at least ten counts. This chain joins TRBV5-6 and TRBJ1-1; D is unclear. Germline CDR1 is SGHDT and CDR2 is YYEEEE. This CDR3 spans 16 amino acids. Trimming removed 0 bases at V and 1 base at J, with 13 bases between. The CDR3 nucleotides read TGTGCCAGCAGCTTGGTGGGTATCGTCGAGAACACTGAAGCTTTCTTT. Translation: CASSLVGIVENTEAFF.

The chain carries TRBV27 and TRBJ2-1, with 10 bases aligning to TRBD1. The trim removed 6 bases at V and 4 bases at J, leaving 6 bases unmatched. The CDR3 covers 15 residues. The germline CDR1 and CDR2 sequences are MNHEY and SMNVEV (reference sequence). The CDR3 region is CASSEGTGVYNEQFF. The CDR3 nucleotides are TGTGCCAGCAGCGAGGGGACAGGGGTTTACAATGAGCAGTTCTTC.

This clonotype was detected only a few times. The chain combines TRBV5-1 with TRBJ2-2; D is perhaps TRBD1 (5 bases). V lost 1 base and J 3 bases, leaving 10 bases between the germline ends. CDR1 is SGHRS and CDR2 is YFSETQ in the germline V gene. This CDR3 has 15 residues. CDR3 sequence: CASSLRGEDTGELFF. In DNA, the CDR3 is TGCGCCAGCAGCTTGAGGGGTGAGGACACCGGGGAGCTGTTTTTT.

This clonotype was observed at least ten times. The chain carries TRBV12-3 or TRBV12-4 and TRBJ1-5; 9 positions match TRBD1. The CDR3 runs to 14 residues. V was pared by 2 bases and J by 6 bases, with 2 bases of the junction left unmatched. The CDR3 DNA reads TGTGCCAGCAGTTTAAGGACAGGGGTTCAGCCCCAGCATTTT. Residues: CASSLRTGVQPQHF.

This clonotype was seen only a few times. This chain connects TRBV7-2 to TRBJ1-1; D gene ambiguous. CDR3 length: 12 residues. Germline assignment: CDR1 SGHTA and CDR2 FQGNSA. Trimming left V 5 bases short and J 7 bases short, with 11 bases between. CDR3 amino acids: CASSAGGGEAFF. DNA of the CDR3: TGTGCCAGCAGCGCTGGTGGTGGTGAAGCTTTCTTT.

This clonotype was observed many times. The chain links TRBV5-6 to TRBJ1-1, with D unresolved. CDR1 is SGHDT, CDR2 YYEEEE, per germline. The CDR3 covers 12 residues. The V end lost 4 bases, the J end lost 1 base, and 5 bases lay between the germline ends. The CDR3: CASSVWNTEAFF. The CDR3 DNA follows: TGTGCCAGCAGCGTATGGAACACTGAAGCTTTCTTT.

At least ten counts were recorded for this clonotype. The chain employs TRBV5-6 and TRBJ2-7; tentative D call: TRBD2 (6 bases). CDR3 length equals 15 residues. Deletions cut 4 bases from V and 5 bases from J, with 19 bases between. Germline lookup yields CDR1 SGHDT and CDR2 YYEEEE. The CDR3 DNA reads TGTGCCAGCAGCCCCCGACTAGGCGGGCACCACGAGCAGTACTTC. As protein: CASSPRLGGHHEQYF.

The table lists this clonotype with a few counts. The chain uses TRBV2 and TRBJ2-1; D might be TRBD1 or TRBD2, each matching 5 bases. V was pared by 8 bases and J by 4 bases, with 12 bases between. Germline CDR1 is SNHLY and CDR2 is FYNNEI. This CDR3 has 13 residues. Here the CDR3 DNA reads TGTGCCAGCCGGGGCGCTGGGTACAATGAGCAGTTCTTC. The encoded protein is CASRGAGYNEQFF.

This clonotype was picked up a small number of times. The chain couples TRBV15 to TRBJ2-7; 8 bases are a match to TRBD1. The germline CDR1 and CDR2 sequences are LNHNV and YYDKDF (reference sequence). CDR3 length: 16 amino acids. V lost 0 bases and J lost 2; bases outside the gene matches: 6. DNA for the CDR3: TGTGCCACCAGCAGAGAGTGGGGGACAGGCGCCTACGAGCAGTACTTC. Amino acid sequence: CATSREWGTGAYEQYF.

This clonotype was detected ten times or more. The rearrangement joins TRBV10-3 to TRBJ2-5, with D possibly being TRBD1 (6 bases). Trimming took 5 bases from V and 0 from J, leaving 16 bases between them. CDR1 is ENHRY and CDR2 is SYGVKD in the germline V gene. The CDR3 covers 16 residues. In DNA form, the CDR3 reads TGTGCCATCAGTTCCCTCCCCTACAGGGACCAAGAGACCCAGTACTTC. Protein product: CAISSLPYRDQETQYF.

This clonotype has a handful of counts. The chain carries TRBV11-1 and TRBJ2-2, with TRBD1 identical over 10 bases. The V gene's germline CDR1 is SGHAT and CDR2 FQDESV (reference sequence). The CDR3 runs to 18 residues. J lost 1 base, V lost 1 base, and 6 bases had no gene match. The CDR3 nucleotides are TGTGCCAGCAGCTTAGTCCGACAGGGGGCCCAGAACACCGGGGAGCTGTTTTTT. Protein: CASSLVRQGAQNTGELFF.

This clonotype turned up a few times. CDR3 loop: CSAGPASYEQYF. The CDR3 DNA follows: TGCAGCGCCGGCCCAGCATCCTACGAGCAGTACTTC. The rearrangement links TRBV29-1 to TRBJ2-7; D unclear. CDR1 SQVTM and CDR2 ANQGSEA come from the germline V gene. The CDR3 has 12 amino acids. V lost 7 bases, J lost 1 base, and 11 bases lay in between.